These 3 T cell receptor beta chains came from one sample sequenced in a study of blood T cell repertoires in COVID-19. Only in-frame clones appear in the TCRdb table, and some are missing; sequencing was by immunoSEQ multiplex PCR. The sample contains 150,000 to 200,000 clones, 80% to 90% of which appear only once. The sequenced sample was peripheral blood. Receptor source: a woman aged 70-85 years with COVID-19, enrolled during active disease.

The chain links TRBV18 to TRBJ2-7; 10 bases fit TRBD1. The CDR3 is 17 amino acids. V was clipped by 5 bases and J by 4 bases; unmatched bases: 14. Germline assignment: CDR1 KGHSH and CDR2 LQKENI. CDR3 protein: CASSVRDRGGVSYEQYF. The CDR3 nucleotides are TGTGCCAGCTCAGTCCGGGACAGGGGAGGGGTTTCTTACGAGCAGTACTTC.

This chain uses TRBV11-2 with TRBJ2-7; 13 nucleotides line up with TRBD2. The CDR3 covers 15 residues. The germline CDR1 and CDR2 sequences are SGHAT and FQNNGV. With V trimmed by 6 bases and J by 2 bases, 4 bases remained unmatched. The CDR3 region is CASRPGTSGAYEQYF. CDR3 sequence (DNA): TGTGCCAGCAGACCCGGGACTAGCGGGGCCTACGAGCAGTACTTC.

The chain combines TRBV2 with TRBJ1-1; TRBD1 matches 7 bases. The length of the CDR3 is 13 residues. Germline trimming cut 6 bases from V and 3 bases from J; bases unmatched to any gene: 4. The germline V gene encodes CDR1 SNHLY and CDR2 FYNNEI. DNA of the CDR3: TGTGCCAGCAGCCGGGACAGACACACTGAAGCTTTCTTT. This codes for CASSRDRHTEAFF.